Following are 15 T cell receptor beta chains from one sample sequenced in a study of T-cell memory formation after mild COVID-19. MiXCR, applied by TCRdb to the 5' RACE reads, yields one record per CDR3 protein. The sample has fewer than 350,000 distinct CDR3 sequences; more than 15% are singletons. Sequenced: PBMCs or a T cell subset sorted from them (not recorded which). The source of these receptors is a man aged 18-30 years who had mild COVID-19 (a few samples of this study predate the infection). Cell type and time point are not known.

This clonotype turned up a few times. CDR3 DNA: TGTGCCAGCAGCTTAGCCGGGACAGGGTTAGCCGGGGAGCTGTTTTTT. It codes for CASSLAGTGLAGELFF. This rearrangement joins TRBV7-8 to TRBJ2-2; 9 bases line up with TRBD1. The germline V gene has CDR1 SGHVS and CDR2 FQNEAQ. The V and J ends lost 0 bases and 6 bases, in that order; junction bases with no gene match: 5. This CDR3 has 16 amino acids.

This clonotype was counted a few times. The chain uses TRBV5-1 and TRBJ2-3; 9 positions agree with TRBD2. There are 15 residues in the CDR3. The germline CDR1 and CDR2 sequences are SGHRS and YFSETQ. The junction had 6 bases not matched to a gene; V was cut back by 3 bases and J by 4 bases. In nucleotides, the CDR3 is TGCGCCAGCAGCTCCGGGACTAGCAGCGCAGATACGCAGTATTTT. As protein: CASSSGTSSADTQYF.

Here the CDR3 reads CASSQGQLLMINTGELFF. In DNA, the CDR3 is TGTGCCAGCAGCCAGGGACAGCTCCTTATGATTAACACCGGGGAGCTGTTTTTT. The chain has TRBV11-2 and TRBJ2-2; TRBD1 matches 7 bases. The CDR3 is 18 residues long. Germline CDR1 SGHAT, CDR2 FQNNGV. V trimming: 5 bases; J trimming: 2 bases; junction bases outside the gene matches: 14.

This clonotype has ten or more counts. J is TRBJ2-7 and V is TRBV4-1; the D gene is possibly TRBD1 (6 bases). The CDR3 extends over 15 amino acids. The V and J ends lost 4 bases and 2 bases respectively, with 15 bases between them. The germline gives CDR1 MGHRA, CDR2 YSYEKL. Here the CDR3 reads CASSRQAGETYEQYV. Written as DNA, the CDR3 is TGCGCCAGCAGCCGACAGGCCGGAGAAACCTACGAGCAGTACGTC.

This sequence joins TRBV6-5 and TRBJ1-4; D is possibly TRBD1 (6 bases). CDR1 and CDR2 from the germline V gene are MNHEY and SVGAGI. Trimming shortened V by 5 bases and J by 3 bases, and 16 bases separated the two germline ends. The CDR3 sequence is 16 residues long. The CDR3, as DNA: TGTGCCAGCAGTAGGGGGGGGGCAGTGGCTAATGAAAAACTGTTTTTT. It is translated as CASSRGGAVANEKLFF.

The rearrangement links TRBV29-1 to TRBJ1-3; D is perhaps TRBD1 (5 bases). CDR3 length: 12 amino acids. The V gene lost 4 bases and the J gene lost 2 bases, with 6 bases spanning the gap. Germline CDR1 is SQVTM and CDR2 is ANQGSEA. The CDR3 is CSVARAGNTIYF. In DNA, the CDR3 is TGCAGCGTTGCCAGGGCTGGAAACACCATATATTTT.

The V call is TRBV14, the J call TRBJ2-5, with D uncertain. V dropped 1 base and J dropped 4 bases, with 10 bases sitting between them. The CDR3 loop spans 14 amino acids. Germline-derived CDR1 and CDR2 are SGHDN and FVKESK. CDR3 amino acids: CASSQGTWGETQYF. The DNA of the CDR3 is TGTGCCAGCAGCCAAGGAACCTGGGGAGAGACCCAGTACTTC.

In its sample, this clonotype was seen a few times. This chain links TRBV6-5 with TRBJ1-4; the D is unclear. Germline CDR1 MNHEY, CDR2 SVGAGI. V was cut by 5 bases and J by 8 bases, with 12 bases left in between. This CDR3 has 13 amino acids. CDR3 sequence reads: CASSLSSGEKLFF. The CDR3 DNA reads as TGTGCCAGCAGTCTAAGTTCGGGGGAAAAACTGTTTTTT.

This clonotype came up once. This chain links TRBV4-3 with TRBJ1-2; 7 nucleotides match TRBD1. Germline CDR1 LGHNA, CDR2 YSLEER. The CDR3 has 15 amino acids. After removal of 3 bases from V and 5 bases from J, the junction contained 9 bases not matched to a gene. CDR3 coding DNA: TGCGCCAGCAGCCACCGACAGGGAGGGAATTATGGCTACACCTTC. As protein: CASSHRQGGNYGYTF.

This sequence joins TRBV6-5 and TRBJ2-2; 11 bases map to TRBD2. Losses at the gene ends were 2 bases for V and 5 bases for J; bases not matched to a gene: 1. This CDR3 contains 15 residues. Germline V lookup: CDR1 MNHEY, CDR2 SVGAGI. DNA for the CDR3: TGTGCCAGCAGTTACGCTAGCGGGGGGACCGGGGAGCTGTTTTTT. Translation: CASSYASGGTGELFF.

This clonotype was detected a few times. V is TRBV12-3 or TRBV12-4 and J is TRBJ1-1; no firm D call. The CDR3 sequence is 12 residues long. V was trimmed by 2 bases and J by 7 bases, leaving 8 bases between them. As DNA, the CDR3 is TGTGCCAGCAGTTTAAGCGTCGGTGAAGCTTTCTTT. As protein: CASSLSVGEAFF.

This sequence joins TRBV7-2 and TRBJ2-5; the match to TRBD2 covers 8 bases. Trimming at V came to 5 bases and at J to 2 bases, leaving 10 bases not matched to a gene. This CDR3 contains 16 residues. Germline V gives CDR1 SGHTA, CDR2 FQGNSA. The CDR3: CASSPQRGLRQETQYF. The CDR3 bases are TGTGCCAGCAGCCCGCAGCGGGGGCTTCGGCAAGAGACCCAGTACTTC. Full variable domain (missing parts from reference TRBV7-2 and TRBJ2-5): GAGVSQSPSNKVTEKGKDVELRCDPISGHTALYWYRQSLGQGLEFLIYFQGNSAPDKSGLPSDRFSAERTGGSVSTLTIQRTQQEDSAVYLCASSPQRGLRQETQYFGPGTRLLVL.

This clonotype was detected many times. J is TRBJ1-5 and V is TRBV27; TRBD1 might be the D (6 bases). Germline loops: CDR1 MNHEY, CDR2 SMNVEV (reference sequence). The CDR3 runs to 15 residues. V lost 9 bases to trimming and J lost 6 bases, with 21 bases between them. CDR3 amino acids: CARYSEQGSFQPQHF. In DNA, the CDR3 is TGTGCCAGATACTCCGAACAGGGCTCGTTTCAGCCCCAGCATTTT.

The J gene is TRBJ2-7, the V gene TRBV7-9; TRBD1 might be the D (6 bases). The CDR3 consists of 13 residues. Trimming took off 4 bases at V and 6 bases at J, with 13 bases between the two ends. CDR1 and CDR2 (germline): SEHNR, FQNEAQ (reference sequence). DNA for the CDR3: TGTGCCAGCAGCTCAGGGACATTGGGCGAGCAGTACTTC. This translates into CASSSGTLGEQYF.

The chain employs TRBV25-1 and TRBJ1-1, with D possibly being TRBD1 (5 bases). This CDR3 comprises 15 residues. The germline CDR1 and CDR2 sequences are MGHDK and SYGVNS. Trimming cost V 1 base and J 1 base, with 10 bases left between them. The CDR3 DNA reads TGTGCCAGCAGTGAATTTGAGGGGCGGAACACTGAAGCTTTCTTT. This gives the protein CASSEFEGRNTEAFF.